A selection of T cell receptor beta chains follows, all from one sample in a study of a mutant IDH1 vaccine in newly diagnosed glioma. No antigens are known for them. Method: immunoSEQ multiplex PCR; TCRdb's copy keeps in-frame clones and lacks some. The table shows tens of thousands of clones, with around 86% occurring only once. The sequencing used PBMCs, collected from a glioma patient whose treatment included an IDH1 peptide vaccine. The receptor source for this set is a man younger than 45 with glioma. CDR3s include the opening cysteine and the closing phenylalanine or tryptophan. D genes are given only for firm matches. A row's size may be missing; if present it is once, few, many or a size class.

j_gene	v_gene	abundance	d_gene	len	CDR3nt	CDR3aa
TRBJ1-1	TRBV10-1	.	.	14	TGCGCCAGCAGTGCCTCCTCGGGGTCGACTGAAGCTTTCTTT	CASSASSGSTEAFF
TRBJ1-4	TRBV6-5	once	TRBD1	14	TGTGCCAGCAGTTACGGACAGGGCCATGAAAAACTGTTTTTT	CASSYGQGHEKLFF
TRBJ1-2	TRBV7-9	.	.	15	TGTGCCAGCAGCTTGGAGGGCCCTTACCTCTATGGCTACACCTTC	CASSLEGPYLYGYTF
TRBJ2-7	TRBV7-9	.	TRBD1	16	TGTGCCAGCAGCCCTGGTTTTAGACAGGGGATCTACGAGCAGTACTTC	CASSPGFRQGIYEQYF
TRBJ1-5	TRBV18	.	.	15	TGTGCCAGCTCAACTGGGATGACTGGCAATCAGCCCCAGCATTTT	CASSTGMTGNQPQHF
TRBJ2-3	TRBV7-9	.	.	15	TGTGCCAGCAGATCCCCTCCGGGTGCTACAGATACGCAGTATTTT	CASRSPPGATDTQYF
TRBJ2-5	TRBV11-2	.	TRBD1	13	TGTGCCAGCAGCGACAGGGGGCCAGAGACCCAGTACTTC	CASSDRGPETQYF
TRBJ2-4	TRBV18	.	TRBD1	16	TGTGCCAGCTCATCGAGACAGGGGGTTACCAAAAACATTCAGTACTTC	CASSSRQGVTKNIQYF
TRBJ1-6	TRBV6-1	.	TRBD1	14	TGTGCCAGCGGAAGACAGGGGAAAAATTCACCCCTCCACTTT	CASGRQGKNSPLHF
TRBJ2-5	TRBV6-1	few	.	14	TGTGCCAGCACCTCCCCCAGGAGGCAAGAGACCCAGTACTTC	CASTSPRRQETQYF
TRBJ2-3	TRBV15	.	TRBD1	13	TGTGCCTCCCGGGACAGGGGCGCAGATACGCAGTATTTT	CASRDRGADTQYF
TRBJ2-1	TRBV18	.	.	13	TGTGCCAGCTGTTATAGCTCCTACAATGAGCAGTTCTTC	CASCYSSYNEQFF
TRBJ2-3	TRBV14	.	TRBD2	16	TGTGCCAGCAGCCACATGACTAGCGGGGCCCCAGATACGCAGTATTTT	CASSHMTSGAPDTQYF
TRBJ2-3	TRBV7-9	.	.	16	TGTGCCAGCAGCTTACCGCCGACAGGTCTCACAGATACGCAGTATTTT	CASSLPPTGLTDTQYF
TRBJ1-6	TRBV19	.	.	13	TGTGCCAGCATGGACAGCTATAATTCACCCCTCCACTTT	CASMDSYNSPLHF
TRBJ2-3	TRBV6-1	.	TRBD2	16	TGTGCCAGCAGTGAAGCGCGGGGGGGCCCCACAGATACGCAGTATTTT	CASSEARGGPTDTQYF
TRBJ2-1	TRBV11-2	.	.	13	TGTGCCAGCAGCTTAGTTCAGCGGGCCGAGCAGTTCTTC	CASSLVQRAEQFF
TRBJ2-3	TRBV5-1	.	.	15	TGCGCCAGCAGCTTGGAAGGCTTTGGGGGAGATACGCAGTATTTT	CASSLEGFGGDTQYF
TRBJ2-1	TRBV6-5	.	TRBD2	15	TGTGCCAGCAGTTACCTTCGCGGGGGGGCCAATGAGCAGTTCTTC	CASSYLRGGANEQFF
TRBJ2-1	TRBV5-1	.	.	11	TGCGCCAGCAGTAAATACAATGAGCAGTTCTTC	CASSKYNEQFF
TRBJ1-3	TRBV2	.	.	17	TGTGCCAGCAGGTTAACCGGACAGCCTTCCGAAGGAAACACCATATATTTT	CASRLTGQPSEGNTIYF
TRBJ1-1	TRBV6-5	.	TRBD1	14	TGTGCCAGCAGCCCGGGACAGGCGAGGACTGAAGCTTTCTTT	CASSPGQARTEAFF
TRBJ2-2	TRBV30	.	.	15	TGTGCCTGGAGTTATGGGTCAGGGGTATCCGGGGAGCTGTTTTTT	CAWSYGSGVSGELFF
TRBJ2-5	TRBV7-9	.	.	13	TGTGCCAGCAGCCCGAAGAGGGAAGAGACCCAGTACTTC	CASSPKREETQYF
TRBJ1-5	TRBV28	.	.	11	TGTGCCAGCACAAGGGGTCAGCCCCAGCATTTT	CASTRGQPQHF
TRBJ2-1	TRBV5-1	.	TRBD1	15	TGCGCCAGCAGCTTCTCGGGACAGACGTACAATGAGCAGTTCTTC	CASSFSGQTYNEQFF
TRBJ2-7	TRBV18	.	TRBD1	16	TGTGCCAGCTCCCGGGGTGCAGGGGGCGAGCCCTACGAGCAGTACTTC	CASSRGAGGEPYEQYF
TRBJ1-6	TRBV6-1	.	TRBD1	17	TGTGCCAGCAGTGAAGATGACAGGGGCCCCTATAATTCACCCCTCCACTTT	CASSEDDRGPYNSPLHF
TRBJ1-2	TRBV18	.	.	17	TGTGCCAGCTCACCCGAACCGGCAGGGGAAGGTCAATATGGCTACACCTTC	CASSPEPAGEGQYGYTF
TRBJ1-1	TRBV13	few	TRBD1	16	TGTGCCAGCAAGGACAGGGGTGAGCTTCTGAACACTGAAGCTTTCTTT	CASKDRGELLNTEAFF
TRBJ2-7	TRBV11-2	once	TRBD1	14	TGTGCCAGCAGCGTATACAGGGGGCAGTACGAGCAGTACTTC	CASSVYRGQYEQYF
TRBJ2-1	TRBV19	.	.	15	TGTGCCAGTAGTCCAGGGGGGGCCTCCTACAATGAGCAGTTCTTC	CASSPGGASYNEQFF